This is a list of T cell receptor beta chains from one sample in a study of identifying expanded T cells in peripheral blood. Clones were read by immunoSEQ multiplex PCR, and TCRdb kept only the in-frame ones, dropping some. The sample carries some 93,000 clones, 88% recorded once. Material: blood. The receptors derive from a person between 18 and 70 years old in good health. Each CDR3 is given without its conserved first and last residue. The D gene is left open where the match is weak.

v_call	j_call	d_call	cdr3_aa
TRBV2	TRBJ2-4	NA	ASGTIRQY
TRBV9	TRBJ2-2	NA	ASSVDGPVNTGELF
TRBV29-1	TRBJ2-7	NA	SVAADTYEQY
TRBV15	TRBJ1-5	TRBD1	ATSRGDSQLEVQPQH
TRBV30	TRBJ2-1	NA	AGSGGNEQF
TRBV4-1	TRBJ2-1	NA	ASSHTGIYNEQF
TRBV5-4	TRBJ2-5	TRBD1	ASSSTGETQY
TRBV28	TRBJ1-1	NA	ATWGRATEAF
TRBV10-3	TRBJ2-1	NA	ASNGGYNEQF
TRBV5-1	TRBJ1-1	TRBD1	ASSLAGQGYAEAF
TRBV30	TRBJ1-4	NA	AWRDEGMSEKLF
TRBV5-1	TRBJ2-3	NA	ASSSAIRPSTDTQY